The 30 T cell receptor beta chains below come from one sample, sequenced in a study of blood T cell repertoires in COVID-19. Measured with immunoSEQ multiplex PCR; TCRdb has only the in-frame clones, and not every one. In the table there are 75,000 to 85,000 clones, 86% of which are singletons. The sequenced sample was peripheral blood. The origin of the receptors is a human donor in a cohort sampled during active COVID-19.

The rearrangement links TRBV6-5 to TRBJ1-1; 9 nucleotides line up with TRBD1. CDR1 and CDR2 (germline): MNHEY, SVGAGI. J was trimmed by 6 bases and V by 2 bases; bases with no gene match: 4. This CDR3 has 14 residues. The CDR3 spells CASSYERDRAEAFF. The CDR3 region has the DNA TGTGCCAGCAGTTACGAGCGGGACAGGGCTGAAGCTTTCTTT.

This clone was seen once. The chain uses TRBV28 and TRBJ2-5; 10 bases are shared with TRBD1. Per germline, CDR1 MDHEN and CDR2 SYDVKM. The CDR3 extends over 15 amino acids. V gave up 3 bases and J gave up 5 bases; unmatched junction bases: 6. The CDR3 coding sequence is TGTGCCAGCAGTTTGACCCCGGGACAGGGGGAGACCCAGTACTTC. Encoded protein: CASSLTPGQGETQYF.

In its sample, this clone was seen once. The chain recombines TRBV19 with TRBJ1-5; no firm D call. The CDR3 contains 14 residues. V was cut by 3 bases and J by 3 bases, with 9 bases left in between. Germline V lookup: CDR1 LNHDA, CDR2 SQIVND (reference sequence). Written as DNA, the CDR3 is TGTGCCAGTAGTATCCCCAGGAACAATCAGCCCCAGCATTTT. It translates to CASSIPRNNQPQHF.

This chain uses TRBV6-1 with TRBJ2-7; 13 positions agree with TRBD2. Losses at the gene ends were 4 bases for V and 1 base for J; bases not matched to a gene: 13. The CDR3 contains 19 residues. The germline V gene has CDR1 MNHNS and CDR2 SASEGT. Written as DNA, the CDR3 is TGTGCCAGCAGTGTGTCTGGGACTAGCGGGGCACCCCTTTCCTACGAGCAGTACTTC. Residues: CASSVSGTSGAPLSYEQYF.

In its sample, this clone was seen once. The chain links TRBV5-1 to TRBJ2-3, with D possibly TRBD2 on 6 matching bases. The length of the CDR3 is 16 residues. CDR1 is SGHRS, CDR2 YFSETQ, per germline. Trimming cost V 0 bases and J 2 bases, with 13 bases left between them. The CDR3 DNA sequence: TGCGCCAGCAGCTTGGCCGGGGGACTGACCACAGATACGCAGTATTTT. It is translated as CASSLAGGLTTDTQYF.

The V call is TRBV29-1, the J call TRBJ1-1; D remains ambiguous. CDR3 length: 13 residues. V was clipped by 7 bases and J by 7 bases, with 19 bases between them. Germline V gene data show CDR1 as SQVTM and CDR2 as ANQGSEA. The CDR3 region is CSARPGIEGEAFF. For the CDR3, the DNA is TGCAGCGCTCGACCCGGGATCGAAGGTGAAGCTTTCTTT.

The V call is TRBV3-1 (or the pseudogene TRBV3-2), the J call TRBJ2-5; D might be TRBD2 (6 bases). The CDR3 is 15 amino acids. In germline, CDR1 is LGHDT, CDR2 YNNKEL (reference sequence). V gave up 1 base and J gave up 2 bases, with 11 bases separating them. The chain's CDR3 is CASSQGGLNQETQYF. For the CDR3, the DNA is TGTGCCAGCAGCCAAGGCGGACTAAATCAAGAGACCCAGTACTTC.

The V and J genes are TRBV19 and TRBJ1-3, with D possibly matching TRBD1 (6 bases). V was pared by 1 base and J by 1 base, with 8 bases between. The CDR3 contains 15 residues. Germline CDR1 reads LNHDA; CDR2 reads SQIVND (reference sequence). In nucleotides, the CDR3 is TGTGCCAGTAGTATAGTAGGGACATCTGGAAACACCATATATTTT. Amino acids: CASSIVGTSGNTIYF.

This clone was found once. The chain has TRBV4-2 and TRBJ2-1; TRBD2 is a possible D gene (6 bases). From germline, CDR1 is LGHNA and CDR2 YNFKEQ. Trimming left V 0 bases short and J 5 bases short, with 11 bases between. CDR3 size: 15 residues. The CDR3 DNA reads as TGTGCCAGCAGCCAAGAGGTGCGGGATCACAATGAGCAGTTCTTC. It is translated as CASSQEVRDHNEQFF.

The CDR3 here is CASSLTGTGVSNQPQHF. The CDR3 DNA sequence: TGTGCCAGCTCATTAACCGGGACAGGGGTTAGCAATCAGCCCCAGCATTTT. The chain couples TRBV18 to TRBJ1-5; 10 bases are shared with TRBD1. The CDR3 runs 17 residues. Germline V gene sequence: CDR1 KGHSH, CDR2 LQKENI. After removal of 5 bases from V and 0 bases from J, the junction contained 7 bases not matched to a gene.

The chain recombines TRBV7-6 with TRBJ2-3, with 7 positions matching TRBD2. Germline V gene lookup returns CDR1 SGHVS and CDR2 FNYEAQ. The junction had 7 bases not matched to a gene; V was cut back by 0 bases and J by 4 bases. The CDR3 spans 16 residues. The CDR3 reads CASSLARAGSPDTQYF. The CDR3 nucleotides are TGTGCCAGCAGCTTAGCTAGAGCGGGGTCCCCAGATACGCAGTATTTT.

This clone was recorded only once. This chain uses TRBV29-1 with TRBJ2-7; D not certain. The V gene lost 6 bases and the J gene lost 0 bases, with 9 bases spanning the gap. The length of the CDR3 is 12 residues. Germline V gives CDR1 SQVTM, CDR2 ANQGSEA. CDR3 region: CSVKRSSYEQYF. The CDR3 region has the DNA TGCAGCGTGAAACGTAGCTCCTACGAGCAGTACTTC.

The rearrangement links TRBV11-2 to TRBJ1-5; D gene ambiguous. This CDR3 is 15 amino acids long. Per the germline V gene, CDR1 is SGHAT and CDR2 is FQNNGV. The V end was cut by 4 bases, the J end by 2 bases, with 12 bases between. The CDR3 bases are TGTGCCAGCAGCTCCCAGAGGGCTGGCAATCAGCCCCAGCATTTT. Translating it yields CASSSQRAGNQPQHF.

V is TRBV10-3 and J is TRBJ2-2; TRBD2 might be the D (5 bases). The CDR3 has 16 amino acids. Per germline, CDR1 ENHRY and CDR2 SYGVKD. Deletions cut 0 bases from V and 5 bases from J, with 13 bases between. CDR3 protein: CAISESGGGLTGELFF. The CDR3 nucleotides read TGTGCCATCAGTGAGTCGGGCGGAGGATTGACCGGGGAGCTGTTTTTT.

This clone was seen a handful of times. CDR3 coding DNA: TGTGCCAGCAGTAGGGAAAGGGGGTTTAGCTATGGCTACACCTTC. Its translation: CASSRERGFSYGYTF. The chain uses TRBV28 and TRBJ1-2; perhaps TRBD1 as D (6 bases). V was cut by 5 bases and J by 4 bases, with 17 bases left in between. The CDR3 has 15 amino acids. Germline V lookup: CDR1 MDHEN, CDR2 SYDVKM.

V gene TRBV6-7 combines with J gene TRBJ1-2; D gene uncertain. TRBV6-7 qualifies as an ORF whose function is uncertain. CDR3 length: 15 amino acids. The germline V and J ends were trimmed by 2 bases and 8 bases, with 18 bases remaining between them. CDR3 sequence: CASSYQPEGLKGYTF. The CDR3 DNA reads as TGTGCCAGCAGTTACCAGCCTGAGGGTTTAAAAGGCTACACCTTC.

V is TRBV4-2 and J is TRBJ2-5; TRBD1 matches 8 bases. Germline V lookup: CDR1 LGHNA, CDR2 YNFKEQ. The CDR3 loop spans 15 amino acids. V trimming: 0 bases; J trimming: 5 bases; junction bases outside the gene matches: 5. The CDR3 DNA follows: TGTGCCAGCAGCCAAGAATTCAGGGGGCAGGAGACCCAGTACTTC. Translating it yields CASSQEFRGQETQYF.

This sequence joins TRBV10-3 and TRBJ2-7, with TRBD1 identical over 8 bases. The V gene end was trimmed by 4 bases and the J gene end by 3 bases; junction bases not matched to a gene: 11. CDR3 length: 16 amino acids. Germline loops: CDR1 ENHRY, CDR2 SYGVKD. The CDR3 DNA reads TGTGCCATCAGTGGGCCAATGGGACAGGCTGGCTACGAGCAGTACTTC. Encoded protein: CAISGPMGQAGYEQYF.

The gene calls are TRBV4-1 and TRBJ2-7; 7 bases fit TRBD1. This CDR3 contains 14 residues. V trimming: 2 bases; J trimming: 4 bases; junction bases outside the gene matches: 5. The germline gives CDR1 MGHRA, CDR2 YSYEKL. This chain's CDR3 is CASSQPTGEYEQYF. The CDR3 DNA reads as TGCGCCAGCAGCCAACCTACAGGGGAGTACGAGCAGTACTTC.

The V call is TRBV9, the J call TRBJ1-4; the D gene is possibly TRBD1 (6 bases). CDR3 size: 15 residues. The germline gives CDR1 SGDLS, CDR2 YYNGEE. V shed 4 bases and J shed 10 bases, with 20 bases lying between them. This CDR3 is CASSPGEGMNVKLFF. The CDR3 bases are TGTGCCAGCAGCCCAGGGGAGGGGATGAACGTAAAACTGTTTTTT. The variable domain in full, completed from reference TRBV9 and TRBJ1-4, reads DSGVTQTPKHLITATGQRVTLRCSPRSGDLSVYWYQQSLDQGLQFLIQYYNGEERAKGNILERFSAQQFPDLHSELNLSSLELGDSALYFCASSPGEGMNVKLFFGSGTQLSVL.

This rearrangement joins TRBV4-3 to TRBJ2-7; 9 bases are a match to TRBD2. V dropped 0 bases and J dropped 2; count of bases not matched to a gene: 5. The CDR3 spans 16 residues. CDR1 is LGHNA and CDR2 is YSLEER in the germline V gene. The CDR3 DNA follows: TGCGCCAGCAGCCAAGATACGGCTAGCGGGGCCTACGAGCAGTACTTC. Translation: CASSQDTASGAYEQYF.

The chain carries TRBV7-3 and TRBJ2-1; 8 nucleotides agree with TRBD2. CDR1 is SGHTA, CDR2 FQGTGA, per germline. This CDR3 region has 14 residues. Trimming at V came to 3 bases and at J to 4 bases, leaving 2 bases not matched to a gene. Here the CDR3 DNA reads TGTGCCAGCAGCTTTGCTAGCGGGTACAATGAGCAGTTCTTC. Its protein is CASSFASGYNEQFF.

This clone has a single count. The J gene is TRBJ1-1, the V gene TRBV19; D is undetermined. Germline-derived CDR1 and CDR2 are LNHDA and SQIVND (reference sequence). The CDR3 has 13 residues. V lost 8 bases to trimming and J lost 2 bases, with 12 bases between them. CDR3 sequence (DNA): TGTGCCAGTTTCTCCTTCCTAAACACTGAAGCTTTCTTT. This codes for CASFSFLNTEAFF.

Here the CDR3 DNA reads TGTGCCAGCAGTTACGGGGGCGGGAGTGGATCACCCCTCCACTTT. Residues: CASSYGGGSGSPLHF. The V and J genes are TRBV6-5 and TRBJ1-6; TRBD1 might be the D (6 bases). Germline V gives CDR1 MNHEY, CDR2 SVGAGI. Trimming left V 2 bases short and J 10 bases short, with 15 bases between. The CDR3 is 15 amino acids.

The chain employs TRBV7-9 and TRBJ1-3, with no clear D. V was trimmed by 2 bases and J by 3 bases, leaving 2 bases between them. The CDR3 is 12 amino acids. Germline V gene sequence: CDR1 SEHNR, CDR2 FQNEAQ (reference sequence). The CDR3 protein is CASSLHGNTIYF. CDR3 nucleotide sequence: TGTGCCAGCAGCTTACATGGAAACACCATATATTTT.

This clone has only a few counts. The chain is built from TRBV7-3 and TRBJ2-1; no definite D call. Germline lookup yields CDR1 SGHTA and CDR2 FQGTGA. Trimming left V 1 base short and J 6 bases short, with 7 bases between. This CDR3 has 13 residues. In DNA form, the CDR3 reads TGTGCCAGCAGCTTAATCGTTAGCAATGAGCAGTTCTTC. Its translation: CASSLIVSNEQFF. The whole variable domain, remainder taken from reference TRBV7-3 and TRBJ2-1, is GAGVSQTPSNKVTEKGKYVELRCDPISGHTALYWYRQSLGQGPEFLIYFQGTGAADDSGLPNDRFFAVRPEGSVSTLKIQRTERGDSAVYLCASSLIVSNEQFFGPGTRLTVL.

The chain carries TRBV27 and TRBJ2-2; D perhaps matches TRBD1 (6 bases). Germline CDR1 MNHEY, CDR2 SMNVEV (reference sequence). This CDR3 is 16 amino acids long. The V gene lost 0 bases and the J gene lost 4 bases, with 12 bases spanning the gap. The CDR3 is CASSLSWQGRTGELFF. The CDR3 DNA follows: TGTGCCAGCAGTTTATCGTGGCAGGGGCGCACCGGGGAGCTGTTTTTT.

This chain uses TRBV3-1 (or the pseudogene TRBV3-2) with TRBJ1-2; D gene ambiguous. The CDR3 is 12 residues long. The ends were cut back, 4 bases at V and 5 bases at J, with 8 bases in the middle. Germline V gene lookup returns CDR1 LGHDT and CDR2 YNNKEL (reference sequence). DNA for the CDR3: TGTGCCAGCAGCCTTAGCTTATATGGCTACACCTTC. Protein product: CASSLSLYGYTF.

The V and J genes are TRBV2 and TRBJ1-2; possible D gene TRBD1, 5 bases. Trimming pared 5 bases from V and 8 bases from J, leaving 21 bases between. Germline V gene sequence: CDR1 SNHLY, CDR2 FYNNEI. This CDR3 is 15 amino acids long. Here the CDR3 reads CASSSILRETKGYTF. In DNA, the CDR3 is TGTGCCAGCAGTTCCATACTCAGGGAAACGAAAGGCTACACCTTC.

The CDR3 reads CASSLEQGWGGTDTQYF. In DNA, the CDR3 is TGCGCCAGCAGCTTGGAACAGGGGTGGGGAGGCACAGATACGCAGTATTTT. The chain is built from TRBV5-1 and TRBJ2-3; 7 bases map to TRBD1. V dropped 0 bases and J dropped 1; count of bases not matched to a gene: 8. The CDR3 is 17 residues long. In germline, CDR1 is SGHRS, CDR2 YFSETQ.